This T cell receptor beta chain was sequenced in a study of blood T cell repertoires in COVID-19 (dated by TCRdb to about 2020). As for the study more broadly: Samples covering the acute and convalescent phases of COVID-19 were provided by collaborators in the United States, Italy and Spain. Where HLA class I and class II types were available, the types were taken from metadata supplied by the sample provider, not from assay-based typing. The prospective study material was composed of cDNA or gDNA derived from T cells, B-cell-depleted T cells, or PBMCs. The dataset comprised deeply sampled blood TCRbeta repertoires from subjects exposed to, actively infected with, or recovered from COVID-19. The samples were drawn from the first 160 participants of the ongoing ImmuneRACE study and from 1,254 subjects provided by 6 global collaborators. A de-identified subject ID, COVID-19 status, age in years and sex were almost always included in the sample metadata. The repertoires were released in a freely available public database intended as a resource for research on the immune response to SARS-CoV-2.

The CDR3 runs 13 amino acids, cysteine and phenylalanine included. Solely the CDR3 DNA is kept, with 39 bases framed from the first base. The germline V gene (reference sequence) provides CDR1 LGHDT and CDR2 YNNKEL. V and J are trimmed by 5 bases and 4 bases, and the gene matches miss 4 bases of the junction. The immunoSEQ Assay, a bias-controlled multiplex PCR, was used to amplify TCRbeta CDR3 regions from genomic DNA. On the authors' methods: The number of nucleated cells in each sample was estimated from the amplification of reference gene primers within the assay. Sequence reads were collapsed and filtered to measure the absolute abundance of every unique TCRbeta CDR3 rearrangement. Productive Simpson clonality was computed per sample as the square root of Simpson's diversity index over productive rearrangements. TCRdb carries this immuneACCESS record with in-frame sequences only. Its versions omit some clonotypes, under half of them owing to an unresolved V gene in the studies checked, with the rest unexplained. V, J and clone size reflect that table, while D and trimming were determined from the DNA. Across this sample there are 150,000 to 200,000 clones, with roughly 90% seen only once. In total, the top ten clones hold 1.6% of the sample.

On this clone itself: The antigen it binds to is not known. Per-base qualities were not stored, and no clone one base away is much larger.

Overall study outcomes, separate from this receptor: The amount of clinical and demographic metadata varied by source and participant and was provided uncurated.

Collaborating institutions collected whole blood in K2EDTA tubes following their own protocols. For TCRbeta analysis, collaborators shipped samples in one of three forms: frozen whole blood, isolated PBMCs, or DNA extracted from either of those sample types. This sequence was found in a woman between 45 and 65 years old with acute or convalescent COVID-19. The source material was peripheral blood. The chain was built from TRBV3-1 (or the pseudogene TRBV3-2) and TRBJ2-7; 8 of the junction bases match TRBD2. The DNA reads as follows: TGTGCCAGCAGCTCTAGCGGGCTGTACGAGCAGTACTTC. This is translated as CASSSSGLYEQYF.